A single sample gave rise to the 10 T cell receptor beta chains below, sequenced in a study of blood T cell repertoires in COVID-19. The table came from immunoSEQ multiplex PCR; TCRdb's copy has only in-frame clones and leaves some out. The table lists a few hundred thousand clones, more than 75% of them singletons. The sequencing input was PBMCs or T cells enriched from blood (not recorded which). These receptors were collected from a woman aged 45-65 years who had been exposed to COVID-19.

CDR3 bases: TGTGCCAGCAGCTTAAACAGGGTTTCAGAGACCCAGTACTTC. It codes for CASSLNRVSETQYF. This chain links TRBV11-2 with TRBJ2-5, with a tentative D call TRBD1 (6 bases). The CDR3 has 14 amino acids. Germline CDR1 is SGHAT and CDR2 is FQNNGV. V shed 2 bases and J shed 4 bases, with 11 bases lying between them.

The CDR3 loop is CASSFGTATGELFF. CDR3 sequence (DNA): TGTGCCAGCAGTTTTGGGACAGCCACCGGGGAGCTGTTTTTT. The rearrangement links TRBV27 to TRBJ2-2; 7 bases line up with TRBD1. The CDR3 is made up of 14 amino acids. Germline-derived CDR1 and CDR2 are MNHEY and SMNVEV (reference sequence). After removal of 3 bases from V and 4 bases from J, the junction contained 2 bases not matched to a gene.

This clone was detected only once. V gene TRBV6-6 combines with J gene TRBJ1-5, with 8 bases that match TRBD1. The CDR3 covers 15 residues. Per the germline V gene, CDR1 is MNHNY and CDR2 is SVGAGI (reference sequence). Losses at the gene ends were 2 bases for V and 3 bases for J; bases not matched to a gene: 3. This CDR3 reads CASSYGTGPNQPQHF. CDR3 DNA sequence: TGTGCCAGCAGTTACGGGACAGGACCCAATCAGCCCCAGCATTTT.

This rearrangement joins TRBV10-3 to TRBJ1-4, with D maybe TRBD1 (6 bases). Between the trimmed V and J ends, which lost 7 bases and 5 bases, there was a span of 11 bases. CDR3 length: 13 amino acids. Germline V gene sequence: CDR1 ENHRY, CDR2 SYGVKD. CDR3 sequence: CAINQGRNEKLFF. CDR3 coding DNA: TGTGCCATCAATCAGGGGCGGAATGAAAAACTGTTTTTT.

CDR3 sequence: CAISESAVMNTEAFF. The CDR3 region has the DNA TGTGCCATCAGTGAGTCCGCGGTCATGAACACTGAAGCTTTCTTT. The J gene is TRBJ1-1, the V gene TRBV10-3; D gene unclear. CDR1 is ENHRY, CDR2 SYGVKD, per germline. The CDR3 is 15 amino acids. V dropped 0 bases and J dropped 0 bases, with 8 bases sitting between them.

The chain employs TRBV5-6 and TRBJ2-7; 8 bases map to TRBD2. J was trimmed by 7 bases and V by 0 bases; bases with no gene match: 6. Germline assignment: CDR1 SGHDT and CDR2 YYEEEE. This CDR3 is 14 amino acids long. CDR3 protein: CASSLGGGRLEQYF. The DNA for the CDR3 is TGTGCCAGCAGCTTGGGCGGGGGGAGACTGGAGCAGTACTTC.

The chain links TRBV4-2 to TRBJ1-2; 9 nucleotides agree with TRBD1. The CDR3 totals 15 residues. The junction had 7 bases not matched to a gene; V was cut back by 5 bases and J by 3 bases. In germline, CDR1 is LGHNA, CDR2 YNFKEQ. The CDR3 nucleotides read TGTGCCAGCAGCTCCAACAGGGGGCGCGACTATGGCTACACCTTC. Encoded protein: CASSSNRGRDYGYTF.

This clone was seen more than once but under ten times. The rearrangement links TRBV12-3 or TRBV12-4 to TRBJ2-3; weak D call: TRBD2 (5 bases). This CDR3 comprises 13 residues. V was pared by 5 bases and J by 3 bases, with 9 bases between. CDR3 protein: CASSDAGTDTQYF. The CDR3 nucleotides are TGTGCCAGCAGTGACGCGGGTACAGATACGCAGTATTTT.

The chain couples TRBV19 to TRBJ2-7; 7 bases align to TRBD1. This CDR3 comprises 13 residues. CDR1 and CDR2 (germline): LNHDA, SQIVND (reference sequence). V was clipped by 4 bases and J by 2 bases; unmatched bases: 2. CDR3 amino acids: CASSNRGTYEQYF. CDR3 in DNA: TGTGCCAGTAGTAACAGGGGCACCTACGAGCAGTACTTC.

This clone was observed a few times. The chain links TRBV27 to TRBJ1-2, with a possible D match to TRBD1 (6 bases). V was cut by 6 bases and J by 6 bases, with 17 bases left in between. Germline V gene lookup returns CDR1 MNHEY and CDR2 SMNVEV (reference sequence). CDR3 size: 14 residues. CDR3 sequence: CASRRTALYDGYTF. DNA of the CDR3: TGTGCCAGCAGAAGGACAGCCCTCTACGATGGCTACACCTTC.